These 18 T cell receptor beta chains share one sample of origin, sequenced in a study of CD8+ T cells in alopecia areata. Extraction and reverse transcription of RNA yielded cDNA as the sequencing template. Measured with immunoSEQ multiplex PCR; TCRdb has only the in-frame clones, and not every one. Of some 100,000 clones listed, more than 30% were seen once; the top ten hold roughly 3.2%. The sequenced sample was CD4+ T cells sorted from blood. The receptors originated from a human donor with alopecia areata.

The V gene is TRBV4-3, the J gene TRBJ2-2; the D is unclear. The CDR3 is 16 amino acids. The germline V and J ends were trimmed by 0 bases and 0 bases, with 8 bases remaining between them. The germline V gene encodes CDR1 LGHNA and CDR2 YSLEER. The CDR3 protein is CASSQDPPTNTGELFF. In DNA, the CDR3 is TGCGCCAGCAGCCAAGATCCGCCTACGAACACCGGGGAGCTGTTTTTT.

The rearrangement links TRBV28 to TRBJ2-7; tentative D call: TRBD1 (6 bases). From germline, CDR1 is MDHEN and CDR2 SYDVKM. V was shortened by 2 bases and J by 5 bases, with 10 bases between the two germline ends. This CDR3 region has 13 residues. CDR3 region: CASSLTGIHEQYF. CDR3 in DNA: TGTGCCAGCAGTTTAACAGGGATCCACGAGCAGTACTTC.

The chain couples TRBV7-3 to TRBJ2-3, with D uncertain. The CDR3 runs 14 residues. V was shortened by 7 bases and J by 6 bases, with 17 bases between the two germline ends. From germline, CDR1 is SGHTA and CDR2 FQGTGA. Here the CDR3 reads CASNTLERLDTQYF. The CDR3 DNA reads as TGTGCCAGCAACACGCTTGAACGGCTTGATACGCAGTATTTT.

This chain connects TRBV5-1 to TRBJ1-1; D not certain. Germline-derived CDR1 and CDR2 are SGHRS and YFSETQ. The CDR3 totals 15 residues. V was shortened by 0 bases and J by 1 base, with 10 bases between the two germline ends. CDR3 DNA sequence: TGCGCCAGCAGCTTGGGTGGCAGACCGAACACTGAAGCTTTCTTT. This encodes CASSLGGRPNTEAFF.

The J gene is TRBJ2-3, the V gene TRBV7-2; 7 positions match TRBD1. This CDR3 spans 13 amino acids. Germline V lookup: CDR1 SGHTA, CDR2 FQGNSA. V gave up 5 bases and J gave up 4 bases; unmatched junction bases: 3. In DNA, the CDR3 is TGTGCCAGCAGCCTGGGGACAGCAGATACGCAGTATTTT. Translation: CASSLGTADTQYF.

The rearrangement uses TRBV30 and TRBJ2-4; the D is unclear. The CDR3 is 14 amino acids. CDR1 is GTSNPN and CDR2 is SVGIG in the germline V gene (reference sequence). V was pared by 4 bases and J by 3 bases, with 13 bases between. This CDR3 is CAWTLTYLKNIQYF. The DNA for the CDR3 is TGTGCCTGGACCCTGACGTACCTCAAAAACATTCAGTACTTC.

This clone was seen a handful of times. The chain uses TRBV6-6 and TRBJ2-1; TRBD2 matches at 7 bases. The CDR3 covers 15 residues. Germline V gene sequence: CDR1 MNHNY, CDR2 SVGAGI (reference sequence). J was trimmed by 1 base and V by 5 bases; bases with no gene match: 5. CDR3 bases: TGTGCCAGCAGTGTCGACGGGGGGTCCTACAATGAGCAGTTCTTC. Encoded protein: CASSVDGGSYNEQFF.

The chain combines TRBV28 with TRBJ2-7, with D perhaps assigned TRBD1 or TRBD2 (5 bases each). The CDR3 covers 14 residues. The V end was cut by 3 bases, the J end by 6 bases, with 15 bases between. Germline V lookup: CDR1 MDHEN, CDR2 SYDVKM. The chain's CDR3 is CASSLTGPPAEQYF. CDR3 DNA sequence: TGTGCCAGCAGTTTGACGGGACCTCCGGCCGAGCAGTACTTC.

The V gene is TRBV5-4, the J gene TRBJ2-3, with TRBD2 matching over 7 bases. This CDR3 contains 15 residues. V gave up 5 bases and J gave up 1 base; unmatched junction bases: 7. Germline CDR1 and CDR2: SGHNT and YYREEE (reference sequence). CDR3 coding DNA: TGTGCCAGCAGACTAGGACTAGTGGGCACAGATACGCAGTATTTT. Amino acid sequence: CASRLGLVGTDTQYF.

This chain uses TRBV5-1 with TRBJ1-5; no firm D call. Looked up from germline, CDR1 is SGHRS and CDR2 is YFSETQ. The V end was cut by 0 bases, the J end by 2 bases, with 6 bases between. The CDR3 length is 14 residues. The CDR3 spells CASSLGGGNQPQHF. CDR3 DNA: TGCGCCAGCAGCTTGGGCGGTGGCAATCAGCCCCAGCATTTT.

The CDR3 nucleotides read TGTGCCAGCGGCGCCCTAACTAGCGGGGCGCAGACCCAGTACTTC. This sequence encodes CASGALTSGAQTQYF. J is TRBJ2-5 and V is TRBV2, with 10 bases fitting TRBD2. Germline V gives CDR1 SNHLY, CDR2 FYNNEI. The junction had 12 bases not matched to a gene; V was cut back by 8 bases and J by 6 bases. CDR3 length: 15 amino acids.

This chain connects TRBV15 to TRBJ1-2; D remains ambiguous. From germline, CDR1 is LNHNV and CDR2 YYDKDF (reference sequence). The V gene lost 3 bases and the J gene lost 7 bases, with 9 bases spanning the gap. The CDR3 extends over 12 amino acids. Written as DNA, the CDR3 is TGTGCCACCAGCAGCGTCGTCGGTGGCTACACCTTC. It codes for CATSSVVGGYTF.

The V and J genes are TRBV5-1 and TRBJ2-7; 11 nucleotides agree with TRBD1. This CDR3 region has 15 residues. Trimming removed 3 bases from V and 7 bases from J; junction bases left unmatched: 9. Germline values: CDR1 SGHRS, CDR2 YFSETQ. The CDR3 DNA reads TGCGCCAGCAGCTCAGACGGACAGGGGGCACGAGAGCAGTACTTC. Encoded protein: CASSSDGQGAREQYF.

V gene TRBV4-1 combines with J gene TRBJ1-1; D is ambiguous. Germline CDR1 MGHRA, CDR2 YSYEKL. V lost 3 bases and J 2 bases, leaving 13 bases between the germline ends. CDR3 length: 15 residues. The CDR3 DNA follows: TGCGCCAGCAGCCATGTGACAACCTATAACACTGAAGCTTTCTTT. The encoded protein is CASSHVTTYNTEAFF.

The gene calls are TRBV6-5 and TRBJ2-7; TRBD1 aligns across 7 bases. The CDR3 has 13 amino acids. Germline assignment: CDR1 MNHEY and CDR2 SVGAGI. V trimming: 6 bases; J trimming: 6 bases; junction bases outside the gene matches: 8. CDR3 DNA sequence: TGTGCCAGCAGCGCTCGGGCAGGGGGCGAGCAGTACTTC. It translates to CASSARAGGEQYF.

This clone was seen only a few times. This chain links TRBV29-1 with TRBJ2-7, with D unresolved. V lost 7 bases, J lost 0 bases, and 13 bases lay in between. This CDR3 has 13 residues. Germline CDR1 is SQVTM and CDR2 is ANQGSEA. The DNA of the CDR3 is TGCAGCGCCGCACCCGAAAACTCCTACGAGCAGTACTTC. Amino acid sequence: CSAAPENSYEQYF.

This clone was seen only a few times. V is TRBV7-2 and J is TRBJ2-5; 8 nucleotides match TRBD2. The CDR3 extends over 16 amino acids. Germline assignment: CDR1 SGHTA and CDR2 FQGNSA. Trimming removed 4 bases from V and 5 bases from J; junction bases left unmatched: 12. For the CDR3, the DNA is TGTGCCAGCAGCTCACGAGGGGCTAGCGGGCAGGAGACCCAGTACTTC. Translation: CASSSRGASGQETQYF.

The chain carries TRBV7-2 and TRBJ1-2; D gene ambiguous. The V end was cut by 4 bases, the J end by 8 bases, with 14 bases between. This CDR3 is built from 13 residues. CDR1 SGHTA and CDR2 FQGNSA come from the germline V gene. Written as DNA, the CDR3 is TGTGCCAGCAGCTCCGCCCGCCTCGGGGGCTACACCTTC. Protein sequence: CASSSARLGGYTF. Filled out from reference TRBV7-2 and TRBJ1-2, the complete variable domain reads GAGVSQSPSNKVTEKGKDVELRCDPISGHTALYWYRQSLGQGLEFLIYFQGNSAPDKSGLPSDRFSAERTGGSVSTLTIQRTQQEDSAVYLCASSSARLGGYTFGSGTRLTVV.